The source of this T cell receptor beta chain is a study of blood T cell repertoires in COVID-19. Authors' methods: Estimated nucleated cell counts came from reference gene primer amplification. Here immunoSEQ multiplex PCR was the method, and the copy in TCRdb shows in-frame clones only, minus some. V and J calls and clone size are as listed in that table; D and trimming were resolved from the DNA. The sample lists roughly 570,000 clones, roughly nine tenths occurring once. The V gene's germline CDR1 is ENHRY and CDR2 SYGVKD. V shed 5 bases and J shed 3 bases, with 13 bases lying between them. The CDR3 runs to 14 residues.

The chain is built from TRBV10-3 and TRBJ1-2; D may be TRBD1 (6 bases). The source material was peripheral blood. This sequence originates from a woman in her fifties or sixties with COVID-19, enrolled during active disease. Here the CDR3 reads CAISRGGADYGYTF. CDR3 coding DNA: TGTGCCATCAGTAGGGGGGGAGCGGACTATGGCTACACCTTC.